This TCR beta chain was identified during a study of cytomegalovirus exposure and HLA in healthy donors. Findings of the study overall: Upon later analysis, TCR association rates were observed to vary by HLA locus, being highest for DRB1 and lowest for HLA-C.

A remark on this clone: The antigen remains unidentified.

PCR used 60 Vbeta primers and 13 Jbeta primers. Using immunoSEQ multiplex PCR, the repertoire was profiled, and TCRdb retains in-frame clones only, with some absent. Altogether about 44,000 clones are present, roughly 87% being singletons, with the ten largest covering 6.5% to 9.5%. The clonotype originates from a woman aged 40 to 50 in good health and CMV-seropositive. The sample taken for sequencing was PBMCs.

The CDR3 DNA follows: TGTGCCAGCAGCTTAGTATATAATCAGCCCCAGCATTTT. Its translation is CASSLVYNQPQHF. The rearrangement joins TRBV7-2 to TRBJ1-5; D is undetermined. The V end lost 1 base, the J end lost 4 bases, and 5 bases lay between the germline ends. CDR1 and CDR2 from the germline V gene are SGHTA and FQGNSA. The CDR3 contains 13 residues.